Listed here are 28 T cell receptor beta chains from one sample, sequenced in a study of blood T cell repertoires in COVID-19. Produced via immunoSEQ multiplex PCR; TCRdb's table is partial and in-frame only. The sample records approximately 170,000 clones, around four fifths being singletons. Material for sequencing was peripheral blood. The receptors were gathered from a woman at least 80 years old with COVID-19, enrolled during active disease.

The chain joins TRBV2 to TRBJ2-2; 8 bases fit TRBD1. The germline V gene encodes CDR1 SNHLY and CDR2 FYNNEI. The V and J ends lost 5 bases and 1 base, in that order; junction bases with no gene match: 6. The CDR3 length is 16 residues. The CDR3 bases are TGTGCCAGCAGTATATTTGGACAGGGGAACACCGGGGAGCTGTTTTTT. It encodes CASSIFGQGNTGELFF.

The chain combines TRBV7-3 with TRBJ2-7, with 7 bases lining up with TRBD2. The CDR3 sequence is 15 residues long. V trimming: 1 base; J trimming: 5 bases; junction bases outside the gene matches: 8. The V gene's germline CDR1 is SGHTA and CDR2 FQGTGA. This CDR3 reads CASSLSTGGGDEQYF. For the CDR3, the DNA is TGTGCCAGCAGCTTAAGTACGGGAGGAGGCGACGAGCAGTACTTC.

The rearrangement uses TRBV10-3 and TRBJ2-3, with D possibly matching TRBD1 (5 bases). The germline gives CDR1 ENHRY, CDR2 SYGVKD. CDR3 length equals 13 residues. Trimming cost V 6 bases and J 2 bases, with 9 bases left between them. CDR3 protein: CAIRGLYTDTQYF. The CDR3 nucleotides read TGTGCCATCAGGGGGCTTTACACAGATACGCAGTATTTT.

The chain uses TRBV25-1 and TRBJ1-4; TRBD1 agrees at 7 bases. The CDR3 has 15 amino acids. Germline V gene sequence: CDR1 MGHDK, CDR2 SYGVNS. V lost 4 bases and J lost 3; bases outside the gene matches: 5. DNA for the CDR3: TGTGCCAGCAGTGGACAGGGCACTTCTAATGAAAAACTGTTTTTT. Translation gives CASSGQGTSNEKLFF.

This clone was seen just once. The V and J genes are TRBV7-9 and TRBJ1-5, with 7 positions matching TRBD1. The CDR3 runs to 14 residues. Germline CDR1 and CDR2: SEHNR and FQNEAQ (reference sequence). V gave up 3 bases and J gave up 1 base; unmatched junction bases: 0. This CDR3 is CASSLTGSNQPQHF. In DNA form, the CDR3 reads TGTGCCAGCAGCTTGACAGGGAGCAATCAGCCCCAGCATTTT.

This clone occurred a few times. The rearrangement joins TRBV5-1 to TRBJ2-5; no definite D call. Trimming took off 0 bases at V and 4 bases at J, with 10 bases between the two ends. CDR1 is SGHRS, CDR2 YFSETQ, per germline. The CDR3 has 14 amino acids. CDR3: CASSLGGRSETQYF. CDR3 in DNA: TGCGCCAGCAGCTTGGGTGGCAGATCAGAGACCCAGTACTTC. Looking up the rest from reference TRBV5-1 and TRBJ2-5 gives the full variable domain: KAGVTQTPRYLIKTRGQQVTLSCSPISGHRSVSWYQQTPGQGLQFLFEYFSETQRNKGNFPGRFSGRQFSNSRSEMNVSTLELGDSALYLCASSLGGRSETQYFGPGTRLLVL.

Here the CDR3 reads CASSVKASGKNEQFF. For the CDR3, the DNA is TGCGCCAGCAGTGTAAAGGCTAGCGGGAAAAATGAGCAGTTCTTC. The chain combines TRBV10-1 with TRBJ2-1; TRBD2 matches at 9 bases. Losses at the gene ends were 4 bases for V and 7 bases for J; bases not matched to a gene: 8. The CDR3 sequence is 15 residues long. The germline V gene has CDR1 WNHNN and CDR2 SYGVQD (reference sequence).

The rearrangement uses TRBV19 and TRBJ1-2; 7 nucleotides match TRBD1. The CDR3 length is 16 residues. Germline values: CDR1 LNHDA, CDR2 SQIVND (reference sequence). Unmatched junction bases numbered 16, after V lost 4 bases and J lost 8 bases. The CDR3 sequence is CASSTPTSQGGRGYTF. In DNA form, the CDR3 reads TGTGCCAGTAGTACCCCGACTTCTCAGGGGGGCCGGGGCTACACCTTC.

The gene calls are TRBV6-5 and TRBJ2-3, with D possibly being TRBD2 (6 bases). The V gene lost 6 bases and the J gene lost 4 bases, with 17 bases spanning the gap. Germline V gene lookup returns CDR1 MNHEY and CDR2 SVGAGI. This CDR3 spans 15 amino acids. CDR3 sequence (DNA): TGTGCCAGCAGAGGACTCGGGACGGGGGCAGATACGCAGTATTTT. It encodes CASRGLGTGADTQYF.

Turning to this clone: This sample also contains other DNA sequences that code for the same CDR3. The genes are TRBV9 and TRBJ1-6; D might be TRBD1 (6 bases). Trimming cost V 2 bases and J 9 bases, with 9 bases left between them. Germline CDR1 reads SGDLS; CDR2 reads YYNGEE. The CDR3 loop spans 13 amino acids. The CDR3 region has the DNA TGTGCCAGCAGCGTCCAGGGGCGTTCACCCCTCCACTTT. This encodes CASSVQGRSPLHF. Based on the CDR3 plus reference TRBV9 and TRBJ1-6, the full variable domain is DSGVTQTPKHLITATGQRVTLRCSPRSGDLSVYWYQQSLDQGLQFLIQYYNGEERAKGNILERFSAQQFPDLHSELNLSSLELGDSALYFCASSVQGRSPLHFGNGTRLTVT.

The CDR3 coding sequence is TGTGCCAGCACCATTAGCGGGGGGGCGAACAATGAGCAGTTCTTC. The encoded protein is CASTISGGANNEQFF. The chain joins TRBV4-2 to TRBJ2-1; TRBD2 agrees at 11 bases. V shed 7 bases, J shed 5 bases, and the junction held 7 bases outside the gene matches. Germline assignment: CDR1 LGHNA and CDR2 YNFKEQ. The CDR3 sequence is 15 residues long.

The rearrangement joins TRBV18 to TRBJ2-1; 11 bases fit TRBD1. Germline V lookup: CDR1 KGHSH, CDR2 LQKENI. V dropped 3 bases and J dropped 2; count of bases not matched to a gene: 9. The CDR3 is 18 residues long. The CDR3 coding sequence is TGTGCCAGCTCACCGGGGAGGACAGGGGGCAAAGCCTACAATGAGCAGTTCTTC. Translating gives CASSPGRTGGKAYNEQFF.

The genes are TRBV7-9 and TRBJ1-1; D may be TRBD1 (6 bases). This CDR3 spans 16 amino acids. Trimming cost V 5 bases and J 4 bases, with 20 bases left between them. Germline CDR1 SEHNR, CDR2 FQNEAQ (reference sequence). The CDR3 sequence is CASSRRQAALITEAFF. The CDR3 DNA is TGTGCCAGCAGCCGAAGACAGGCTGCCCTTATCACTGAAGCTTTCTTT.

The CDR3 nucleotides read TGTGCCTGGGGGACAGGGGGTAAGGAGACCCAGTACTTC. This gives the protein CAWGTGGKETQYF. V and J are TRBV30 and TRBJ2-5; 11 bases match TRBD1. The CDR3 totals 13 residues. V shed 5 bases, J shed 5 bases, and the junction held 4 bases outside the gene matches. The V gene's germline CDR1 is GTSNPN and CDR2 SVGIG (reference sequence).

The chain carries TRBV7-9 and TRBJ2-7; the D gene is possibly TRBD2 (5 bases). This CDR3 has 14 amino acids. The germline V and J ends were trimmed by 3 bases and 5 bases, with 14 bases remaining between them. In germline, CDR1 is SEHNR, CDR2 FQNEAQ (reference sequence). The CDR3 spells CASSLRTGTDEQYF. CDR3 DNA: TGTGCCAGCAGCTTGCGGACGGGAACGGACGAGCAGTACTTC.

The CDR3 spells CASTLGQGLGAFF. The CDR3 nucleotides read TGTGCCAGCACTCTCGGGCAGGGGCTCGGGGCTTTCTTT. This chain connects TRBV2 to TRBJ1-1, with D perhaps matching TRBD1 (6 bases). This CDR3 spans 13 amino acids. V was pared by 7 bases and J by 11 bases, with 20 bases between. Germline assignment: CDR1 SNHLY and CDR2 FYNNEI.

The V and J genes are TRBV19 and TRBJ2-5, with D maybe TRBD2 (6 bases). Germline CDR1 LNHDA, CDR2 SQIVND (reference sequence). CDR3 length: 14 amino acids. Trimming pared 6 bases from V and 4 bases from J, leaving 15 bases between. DNA of the CDR3: TGTGCCAGTAGAAAGAGCCGGGGAGGAGAGACCCAGTACTTC. Amino acid sequence: CASRKSRGGETQYF. Using reference TRBV19 and TRBJ2-5 for the parts outside the CDR3, the full variable domain is DGGITQSPKYLFRKEGQNVTLSCEQNLNHDAMYWYRQDPGQGLRLIYYSQIVNDFQKGDIAEGYSVSREKKESFPLTVTSAQKNPTAFYLCASRKSRGGETQYFGPGTRLLVL.

J is TRBJ1-2 and V is TRBV2; 8 bases are shared with TRBD1. The CDR3 is made up of 16 amino acids. Germline V lookup: CDR1 SNHLY, CDR2 FYNNEI. V was clipped by 1 base and J by 8 bases; unmatched bases: 12. The CDR3 DNA reads as TGTGCCAGCAGTGAAGGGGGACAGGTGGACCTCGGGGGCTACACCTTC. Its translation is CASSEGGQVDLGGYTF.

The J gene is TRBJ2-5, the V gene TRBV18, with 12 bases lining up with TRBD2. The germline V gene has CDR1 KGHSH and CDR2 LQKENI. With 3 bases clipped from V and 4 bases from J, the junction kept 9 bases outside the gene matches. The CDR3 is 17 amino acids. The CDR3: CASSPYLTSGRSETQYF. CDR3 nucleotide sequence: TGTGCCAGCTCACCGTACTTGACTAGCGGGAGATCAGAGACCCAGTACTTC.

The chain carries TRBV20-1 and TRBJ2-7, with TRBD2 as a possible D gene (5 bases). The germline V and J ends were trimmed by 2 bases and 3 bases, with 5 bases remaining between them. Germline values: CDR1 DFQATT, CDR2 SNEGSKA (reference sequence). The CDR3 is made up of 11 amino acids. CDR3 residues: CSARSGYEQYF. The CDR3 coding sequence is TGCAGTGCTAGAAGCGGCTACGAGCAGTACTTC.

V gene TRBV6-5 combines with J gene TRBJ2-7; 9 bases line up with TRBD1. V lost 1 base, J lost 0 bases, and 1 base stayed unmatched. This CDR3 has 15 residues. Germline V gene sequence: CDR1 MNHEY, CDR2 SVGAGI. CDR3 region: CASSYWDRVSYEQYF. DNA of the CDR3: TGTGCCAGCAGTTACTGGGACAGGGTCTCCTACGAGCAGTACTTC.

The CDR3 bases are TGCGCCAGCGGAGGACTAGCGGGAGATTTTGGAGATACGCAGTATTTT. Translating gives CASGGLAGDFGDTQYF. The chain has TRBV5-1 and TRBJ2-3, with TRBD2 identical over 13 bases. After removal of 7 bases from V and 5 bases from J, the junction contained 10 bases not matched to a gene. CDR1 is SGHRS, CDR2 YFSETQ, per germline. The CDR3 is 16 amino acids.

V usage is TRBV7-2 and J usage is TRBJ2-7; the D gene is possibly TRBD1 (6 bases). The length of the CDR3 is 17 residues. The germline V gene has CDR1 SGHTA and CDR2 FQGNSA. V was pared by 0 bases and J by 2 bases, with 17 bases between. This CDR3 is CASSLASTGPQAYEQYF. The CDR3 bases are TGTGCCAGCAGCTTAGCCTCGACAGGACCCCAAGCCTACGAGCAGTACTTC.

In its sample, this clone was seen once. The chain combines TRBV28 with TRBJ1-1; possibly TRBD1 for D (5 bases). Trimming cost V 1 base and J 4 bases, with 10 bases left between them. The CDR3 is 14 amino acids. Germline V CDR1 and CDR2: MDHEN, SYDVKM. The CDR3 sequence is CASSLYPGGTEAFF. Written as DNA, the CDR3 is TGTGCCAGCAGTTTATATCCGGGGGGCACTGAAGCTTTCTTT.

The V call is TRBV9, the J call TRBJ1-1; D remains unclear. The germline V gene has CDR1 SGDLS and CDR2 YYNGEE. Trimming stripped 4 bases from V and 0 bases from J, with 7 bases between. There are 13 residues in the CDR3. The CDR3 spells CASSTGMNTEAFF. DNA for the CDR3: TGTGCCAGCAGCACCGGGATGAACACTGAAGCTTTCTTT.

The chain couples TRBV4-2 to TRBJ1-5; 7 bases map to TRBD1. Trimming removed 0 bases from V and 6 bases from J; junction bases left unmatched: 5. This CDR3 region has 15 residues. Germline V gene data show CDR1 as LGHNA and CDR2 as YNFKEQ. CDR3 sequence reads: CASSQEPGGSQPQHF. The CDR3 region has the DNA TGTGCCAGCAGCCAAGAACCAGGGGGGTCTCAGCCCCAGCATTTT.

The V call is TRBV28, the J call TRBJ2-7; the match to TRBD2 covers 7 bases. Trimming removed 0 bases from V and 7 bases from J; junction bases left unmatched: 6. The CDR3 has 14 amino acids. Per the germline V gene, CDR1 is MDHEN and CDR2 is SYDVKM. CDR3 DNA sequence: TGTGCCAGCAGTTTATGGGGGACCGGGAGGGAGCAGTACTTC. Protein: CASSLWGTGREQYF.

V is TRBV19 and J is TRBJ2-3, with a weak D call TRBD1 (5 bases). Trimming pared 8 bases from V and 1 base from J, leaving 13 bases between. Per germline, CDR1 LNHDA and CDR2 SQIVND (reference sequence). This CDR3 is built from 14 residues. The CDR3 sequence: CASAQGTGTDTQYF. The CDR3, as DNA: TGTGCCAGTGCCCAGGGTACGGGCACAGATACGCAGTATTTT. The full variable domain, rest sourced from reference TRBV19 and TRBJ2-3, is DGGITQSPKYLFRKEGQNVTLSCEQNLNHDAMYWYRQDPGQGLRLIYYSQIVNDFQKGDIAEGYSVSREKKESFPLTVTSAQKNPTAFYLCASAQGTGTDTQYFGPGTRLTVL.